This paragraph reports one T cell receptor beta chain. Its specificity is not known. In germline, CDR1 is DFQATT, CDR2 SNEGSKA (reference sequence). The CDR3 sequence is 14 residues long. V shed 6 bases and J shed 10 bases, with 22 bases lying between them. This entry is derived from a study of CD8 T cells in ankylosing spondylitis. The TCR beta libraries were generated through quantitative 5'-RACE incorporating molecular barcodes. TCRdb called the 5' RACE reads again in MiXCR, with one record for every CDR3 protein. The sample lists some 300,000 distinct CDR3 sequences, less than 25% occurring once. Overall study findings and caveats: There was a TCR beta motif, made of fewer than 10 highly homologous variants, that appeared characteristic of ankylosing spondylitis blood. Disease-linked clones bore a CD8+ phenotype and were relatively rare in peripheral blood.

Sequencing was carried out using blood, either unsorted or a sorted T cell fraction (not recorded which). This TCR derives from a female donor with ankylosing spondylitis or in good health (not recorded which). V and J are TRBV20-1 and TRBJ2-1, with D possibly being TRBD1 or TRBD2 (5 bases each). The CDR3 sequence: CSAQTKALWGEQFF. CDR3 sequence (DNA): TGCAGTGCCCAGACTAAAGCCTTGTGGGGGGAGCAGTTCTTC.